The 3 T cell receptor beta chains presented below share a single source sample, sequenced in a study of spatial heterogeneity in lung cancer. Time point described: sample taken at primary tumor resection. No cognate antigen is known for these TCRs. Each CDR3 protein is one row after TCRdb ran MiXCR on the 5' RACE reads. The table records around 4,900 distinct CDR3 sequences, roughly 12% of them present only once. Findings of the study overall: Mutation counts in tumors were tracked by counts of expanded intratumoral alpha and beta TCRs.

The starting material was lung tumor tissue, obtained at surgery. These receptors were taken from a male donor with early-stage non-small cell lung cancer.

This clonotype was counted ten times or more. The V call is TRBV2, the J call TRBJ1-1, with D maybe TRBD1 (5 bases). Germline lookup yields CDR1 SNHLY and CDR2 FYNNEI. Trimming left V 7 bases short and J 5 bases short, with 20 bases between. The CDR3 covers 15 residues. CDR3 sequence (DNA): TGTGCCAGCAAAAGGGCGTCCAGGGAGCGTACTGAAGCTTTCTTT. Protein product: CASKRASRERTEAFF.

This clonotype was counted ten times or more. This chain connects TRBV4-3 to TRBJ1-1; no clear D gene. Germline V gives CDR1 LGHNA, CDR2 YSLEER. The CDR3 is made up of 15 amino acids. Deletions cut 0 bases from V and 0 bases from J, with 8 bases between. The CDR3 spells CASSQDTTLNTEAFF. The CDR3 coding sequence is TGCGCCAGCAGCCAAGATACTACCTTGAACACTGAAGCTTTCTTT.

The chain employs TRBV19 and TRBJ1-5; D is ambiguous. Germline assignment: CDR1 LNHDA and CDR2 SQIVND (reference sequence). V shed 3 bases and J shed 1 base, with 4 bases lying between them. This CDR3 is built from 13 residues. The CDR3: CASSMVSNQPQHF. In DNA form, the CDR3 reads TGTGCCAGTAGTATGGTAAGCAATCAGCCCCAGCATTTT.